These T cell receptor beta chains were read from a single sample in a study of blood T cell repertoires in COVID-19. This table comes from immunoSEQ multiplex PCR, and its TCRdb copy is limited to in-frame clones, with some not included. The sample lists roughly 210,000 clones, roughly 84% occurring once. Sequencing input: PBMCs or T cells enriched from blood (not recorded which). The receptors here all came from a man aged 30-40 years in a cohort exposed to, infected with or recovered from COVID-19 (not recorded which). Each CDR3 is given with its conserved first and last residue. D genes are given only for firm matches.

TRBV15,TRBJ1-5,-,CATSRPQGNQPQHF
TRBV7-8,TRBJ1-2,-,CASSLQANREGYTF
TRBV7-8,TRBJ2-7,TRBD2,CASSSPTSGTYEQYF
TRBV5-1,TRBJ2-5,-,CASSAGTFQETQYF
TRBV2,TRBJ2-7,TRBD2,CARTSGKGAYEQYF
TRBV6-5,TRBJ1-2,-,CASSLLGGGDGYTF
TRBV4-2,TRBJ1-5,TRBD1,CASSPTGGLNQPQHF
TRBV24-1,TRBJ2-5,TRBD2,CATSDAGLAGGETQYF
TRBV7-3,TRBJ2-1,TRBD2,CASSLNPGLAGANEQFF
TRBV23-1,TRBJ1-3,-,CASSQWGGSGNTIYF
TRBV7-9,TRBJ2-7,TRBD2,CASSPLAGEIIYEQYF
TRBV19,TRBJ2-2,-,CASRTRTGELFF
TRBV28,TRBJ2-5,-,CASTPRDITEETQYF
TRBV11-2,TRBJ1-5,-,CASSLDPDQPQHF
TRBV28,TRBJ1-5,-,CASGGGSKPQHF
TRBV27,TRBJ2-7,-,CASSLIGGSYEQYF
TRBV6-5,TRBJ2-2,-,CASSWGGPGELFF
TRBV5-1,TRBJ2-1,-,CASSWEGGARTYNEQFF
TRBV6-1,TRBJ2-5,-,CASSESVGGKPEKYF
TRBV10-2,TRBJ2-7,TRBD2,CASSESRASGNYEQYF
TRBV15,TRBJ1-6,TRBD1,CATSGRSITLDRVDSPLHF
TRBV5-5,TRBJ2-3,-,CASTNTPITTLTDTQYF
TRBV5-4,TRBJ2-2,-,CASSLGAGNTGELFF
TRBV11-2,TRBJ2-5,-,CASSLYQETQYF
TRBV30,TRBJ2-7,TRBD2,CAWPPTSGEQYF
TRBV11-2,TRBJ1-1,-,CASSLAGGPNTEAFF
TRBV4-1,TRBJ1-1,-,CASSQGQNTEAFF
TRBV9,TRBJ1-1,TRBD1,CASSVGGRGPGTEAFF
TRBV6-5,TRBJ1-1,-,CASSYPDSTNTEAFF
TRBV7-9,TRBJ1-5,-,CASSLDTGNQPQHF